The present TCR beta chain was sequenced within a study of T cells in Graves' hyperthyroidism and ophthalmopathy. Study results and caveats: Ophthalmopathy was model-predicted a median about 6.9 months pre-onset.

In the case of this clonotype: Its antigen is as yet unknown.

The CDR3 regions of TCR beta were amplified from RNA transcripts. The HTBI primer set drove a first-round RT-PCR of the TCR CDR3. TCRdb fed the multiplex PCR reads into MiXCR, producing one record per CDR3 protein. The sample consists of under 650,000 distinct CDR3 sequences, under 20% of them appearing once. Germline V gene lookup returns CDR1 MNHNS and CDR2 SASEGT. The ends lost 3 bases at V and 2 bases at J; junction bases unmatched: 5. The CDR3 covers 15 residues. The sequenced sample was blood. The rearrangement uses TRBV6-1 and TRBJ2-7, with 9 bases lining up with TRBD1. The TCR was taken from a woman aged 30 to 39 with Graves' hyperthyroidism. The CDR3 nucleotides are TGTGCCAGCAGTGAGGGGACAGGGAACACCTACGAGCAGTACTTC. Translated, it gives CASSEGTGNTYEQYF.